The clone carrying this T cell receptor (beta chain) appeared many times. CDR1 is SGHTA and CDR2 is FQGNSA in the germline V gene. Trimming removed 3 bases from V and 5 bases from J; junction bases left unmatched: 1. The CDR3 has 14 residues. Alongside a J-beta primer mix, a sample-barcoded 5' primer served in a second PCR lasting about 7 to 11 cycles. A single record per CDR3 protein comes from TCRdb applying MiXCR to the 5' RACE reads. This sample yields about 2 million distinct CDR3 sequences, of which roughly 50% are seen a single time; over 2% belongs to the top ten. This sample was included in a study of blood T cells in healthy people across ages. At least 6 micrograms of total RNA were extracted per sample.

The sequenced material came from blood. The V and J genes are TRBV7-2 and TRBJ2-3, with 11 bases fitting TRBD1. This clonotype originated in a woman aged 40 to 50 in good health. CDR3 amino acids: CASSLGQGVDTQYF. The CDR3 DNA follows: TGTGCCAGCAGCTTGGGACAGGGGGTAGATACGCAGTATTTT.